This T cell receptor (beta chain) is drawn from a study of cytomegalovirus exposure and HLA in healthy donors. Overall study context: Most donors, 70% to 85% of approximately 400 genotyped, fell in the Caucasian-associated ancestry cluster.

Amplification used 60 Vbeta primers and 13 Jbeta primers. TCRdb keeps only in-frame clones here, not all; method: immunoSEQ multiplex PCR. This sample yields under 150,000 clones, of which 80% to 85% are seen a single time; about 7.4% belongs to the top ten. On this clone itself: As yet, its antigen is unknown.

This CDR3 spans 14 amino acids. The trim removed 2 bases at V and 7 bases at J, leaving 4 bases unmatched. The germline gives CDR1 ENHRY, CDR2 SYGVKD. At collection, donors were nominally healthy, but unrecorded immune exposures were probable. General study points: In a later analysis, several top co-occurrence clusters appeared linked to parvovirus B19, influenza, CMV and Epstein-Barr virus.

This chain uses TRBV10-3 with TRBJ1-2; 10 nucleotides line up with TRBD1. The sequence was collected from a woman aged 45-59 years in good health and CMV-seropositive. The sample was PBMCs. CDR3 coding DNA: TGTGCCATCAGTGAGGACAGGGGGCGCGGTGGCTACACCTTC. It translates to CAISEDRGRGGYTF.